The entry below gives a single T cell receptor beta chain sequence along with its context. The antigen remains undetermined. Profiled with immunoSEQ multiplex PCR; TCRdb holds only in-frame clones, not every one. The sample consists of around 12,000 clones, around 83% of them appearing once. V was pared by 3 bases and J by 2 bases, with 3 bases of the junction left unmatched. The length of the CDR3 is 15 residues. CDR1 SGHNT and CDR2 YYREEE come from the germline V gene (reference sequence). This entry belongs to a study of OX40 agonist ivuxolimab in advanced cancers. Study-wide context: Dosing consisted of intravenous ivuxolimab at 0.01 to 10 mg/kg every 2 weeks. Findings and limits, study-wide: Clones of CD4+ and CD8+ blood T cells grew by week 6 at doses of 0.1 to 3.0 mg/kg.

The chain combines TRBV5-4 with TRBJ2-1; 9 bases are a match to TRBD2. The clonotype comes from an adult with an advanced solid tumor such as melanoma, head and neck, liver or kidney cancer. Sequenced here: CD4+ or CD8+ T cells sorted from blood, sampled in a trial of the OX40 agonist ivuxolimab. The CDR3 is CASSYGGGAYNEQFF. The CDR3 nucleotides read TGTGCCAGCAGCTACGGCGGGGGGGCCTACAATGAGCAGTTCTTC.